The next 18 T cell receptor beta chains were all read from a single sample in a study of blood T cell repertoires in COVID-19. Here immunoSEQ multiplex PCR was the method, and the copy in TCRdb shows in-frame clones only, minus some. Of approximately 270,000 clones listed, about 85% are singletons. Sequences were obtained from peripheral blood. Receptors originate from a human donor with COVID-19, enrolled during active disease. The donor label of this sample is uncertain.

The chain is built from TRBV19 and TRBJ2-7, with D hard to call. Germline CDR1 reads LNHDA; CDR2 reads SQIVND (reference sequence). This CDR3 spans 12 amino acids. The V end lost 6 bases, the J end lost 7 bases, and 13 bases lay between the germline ends. CDR3 amino acids: CASSHINAEQYF. In DNA form, the CDR3 reads TGTGCCAGTAGCCACATTAACGCTGAGCAGTACTTC.

V and J are TRBV9 and TRBJ1-1; 7 bases match TRBD1. This CDR3 contains 16 residues. The junction had 11 bases not matched to a gene; V was cut back by 1 base and J by 5 bases. Germline lookup yields CDR1 SGDLS and CDR2 YYNGEE. The CDR3 reads CASSVTVGAGGTEAFF. Here the CDR3 DNA reads TGTGCCAGCAGCGTAACGGTCGGGGCAGGGGGTACTGAAGCTTTCTTT.

This chain connects TRBV7-3 to TRBJ2-7; D is perhaps TRBD2 (6 bases). Germline lookup yields CDR1 SGHTA and CDR2 FQGTGA. V shed 4 bases and J shed 5 bases, with 18 bases lying between them. CDR3 length: 15 amino acids. As DNA, the CDR3 is TGTGCCAGCAGCTCGGACGGACTAATCTTAGACGAGCAGTACTTC. It specifies CASSSDGLILDEQYF.

The chain uses TRBV7-3 and TRBJ2-3; 9 positions match TRBD2. The CDR3 covers 15 residues. Germline trimming cut 4 bases from V and 3 bases from J; bases unmatched to any gene: 5. CDR1 is SGHTA and CDR2 is FQGTGA in the germline V gene. The CDR3 region is CASSSSGIRTDTQYF. The CDR3 DNA follows: TGTGCCAGCAGCTCTAGCGGGATAAGGACAGATACGCAGTATTTT.

The rearrangement joins TRBV19 to TRBJ1-5; the match to TRBD1 covers 7 bases. Germline V CDR1 and CDR2: LNHDA, SQIVND (reference sequence). V lost 5 bases and J lost 7; bases outside the gene matches: 11. This CDR3 has 15 amino acids. The CDR3 spells CASSPQTGMGQPQHF. CDR3 bases: TGTGCCAGTAGTCCCCAGACAGGGATGGGGCAGCCCCAGCATTTT.

The gene calls are TRBV4-3 and TRBJ1-6, with no clear D. Germline lookup yields CDR1 LGHNA and CDR2 YSLEER. The CDR3 runs 14 residues. Trimming removed 1 base from V and 9 bases from J, with 10 bases in between. CDR3 in amino acids: CASSQVAGSSPLHF. The CDR3 DNA is TGCGCCAGCAGCCAAGTTGCGGGGAGTTCACCCCTCCACTTT.

The rearrangement links TRBV7-8 to TRBJ1-2; the match to TRBD1 covers 8 bases. The CDR3 length is 15 residues. In germline, CDR1 is SGHVS, CDR2 FQNEAQ. V gave up 5 bases and J gave up 8 bases; unmatched junction bases: 13. The CDR3 DNA sequence: TGTGCCAGCAGCGAGAGACAGGGGTCCCCTTGGGGCTACACCTTC. Its translation is CASSERQGSPWGYTF.

Only one count was recorded for this clone. The genes are TRBV7-3 and TRBJ2-1; 9 positions agree with TRBD2. Germline assignment: CDR1 SGHTA and CDR2 FQGTGA. The CDR3 is 16 residues long. The V and J ends lost 5 bases and 0 bases, in that order; junction bases with no gene match: 5. CDR3 sequence: CASSPLSGGSYNEQFF. CDR3 DNA sequence: TGTGCCAGCAGCCCCCTTAGCGGGGGCTCCTACAATGAGCAGTTCTTC.

This chain links TRBV6-5 with TRBJ2-1, with 7 bases lining up with TRBD2. Germline loops: CDR1 MNHEY, CDR2 SVGAGI. CDR3 length: 15 residues. Written as DNA, the CDR3 is TGTGTTTTTGAACCGGGGGAGAGGACTAGGAATGAGCAGTTCTTC. It specifies CVFEPGERTRNEQFF.

The CDR3 DNA sequence: TGTGCCAGCAGACCTAGCGTGGGAGGTTACGAGCAGTACTTC. Protein product: CASRPSVGGYEQYF. The V call is TRBV5-5, the J call TRBJ2-7; a weak D match, TRBD2 (6 bases). Germline V lookup: CDR1 SGHKS, CDR2 YYEKEE (reference sequence). CDR3 length: 14 amino acids. V was cut by 5 bases and J by 4 bases, with 16 bases left in between.

The rearrangement links TRBV3-1 (or the pseudogene TRBV3-2) to TRBJ1-1; D is ambiguous. CDR3 size: 14 residues. Germline lookup yields CDR1 LGHDT and CDR2 YNNKEL (reference sequence). V gave up 4 bases and J gave up 5 bases, with 14 bases separating them. The CDR3 is CASSLGPPGTEAFF. The CDR3 region has the DNA TGTGCCAGCAGCCTAGGCCCCCCGGGGACTGAAGCTTTCTTT.

V is TRBV28 and J is TRBJ2-2; D is uncertain. V lost 6 bases and J lost 1, with 12 bases in between. CDR1 and CDR2 (germline): MDHEN, SYDVKM. CDR3 length: 15 residues. The CDR3 region is CASSPSGWNTGELFF. CDR3 sequence (DNA): TGTGCCAGCAGCCCGTCCGGGTGGAACACCGGGGAGCTGTTTTTT.

V is TRBV19 and J is TRBJ1-1; D possibly corresponds to TRBD1 (5 bases). V lost 7 bases and J lost 6, with 18 bases in between. CDR1 and CDR2 from the germline V gene are LNHDA and SQIVND (reference sequence). This CDR3 contains 14 residues. CDR3 sequence: CASNKARDDAEAFF. DNA of the CDR3: TGTGCCAGTAATAAGGCCAGGGATGATGCTGAAGCTTTCTTT.

The chain employs TRBV19 and TRBJ1-1; the D gene is possibly TRBD1 (6 bases). Germline assignment: CDR1 LNHDA and CDR2 SQIVND (reference sequence). V dropped 4 bases and J dropped 8 bases, with 17 bases sitting between them. The CDR3 length is 14 residues. The CDR3 sequence is CASSKEIRTAEAFF. The CDR3 DNA reads as TGTGCCAGTAGTAAAGAAATACGGACAGCCGAAGCTTTCTTT.

This rearrangement joins TRBV10-1 to TRBJ2-1, with D possibly TRBD2 on 5 matching bases. Germline V gene sequence: CDR1 WNHNN, CDR2 SYGVQD (reference sequence). This CDR3 has 14 amino acids. V shed 2 bases and J shed 0 bases, with 5 bases lying between them. For the CDR3, the DNA is TGCGCCAGCAGTGAGGGGAGCTCCTACAATGAGCAGTTCTTC. It specifies CASSEGSSYNEQFF.

The CDR3 loop reads CASSSLGAGARDNEQFF. The CDR3 nucleotides are TGTGCCAGCAGTTCCCTAGGGGCGGGGGCACGAGACAATGAGCAGTTCTTC. The rearrangement links TRBV28 to TRBJ2-1, with TRBD2 as a possible D gene (7 bases). Germline V gene sequence: CDR1 MDHEN, CDR2 SYDVKM. This CDR3 has 17 amino acids. Deletions cut 4 bases from V and 5 bases from J, with 21 bases between.

V usage is TRBV5-1 and J usage is TRBJ1-2; D remains ambiguous. Trimming pared 0 bases from V and 0 bases from J, leaving 6 bases between. This CDR3 comprises 14 residues. Germline V gene lookup returns CDR1 SGHRS and CDR2 YFSETQ. The CDR3 DNA reads as TGCGCCAGCAGCTTGGATCAGACTAACTATGGCTACACCTTC. This translates into CASSLDQTNYGYTF. The variable domain in full, completed from reference TRBV5-1 and TRBJ1-2, reads KAGVTQTPRYLIKTRGQQVTLSCSPISGHRSVSWYQQTPGQGLQFLFEYFSETQRNKGNFPGRFSGRQFSNSRSEMNVSTLELGDSALYLCASSLDQTNYGYTFGSGTRLTVV.

On this clone itself: An end of the junction differs from the germline gene, which may be a read error. The J gene is TRBJ1-2, the V gene TRBV30; possibly TRBD1 for D (5 bases). The germline gives CDR1 GTSNPN, CDR2 SVGIG (reference sequence). The length of the CDR3 is 12 residues. Here the CDR3 reads CAWSDRDYSYTF. As DNA, the CDR3 is TGTGCCTGGAGCGACCGGGACTATAGCTACACCTTC. Filled out from reference TRBV30 and TRBJ1-2, the complete variable domain reads SQTIHQWPATLVQPVGSPLSLECTVEGTSNPNLYWYRQAAGRGLQLLFYSVGIGQISSEVPQNLSASRPQDRQFILSSKKLLLSDSGFYLCAWSDRDYSYTFGSGTRLTVV.